Listed here are 27 T cell receptor beta chains from one sample, sequenced in a study of blood T cells in healthy people across ages. Using a J-beta primer mix together with a sample-barcoded 5' primer, a second PCR was run for roughly 6 to 12 cycles. Each CDR3 protein gets one entry after TCRdb re-called the 5' RACE reads with MiXCR. This sample has approximately 680,000 distinct CDR3 sequences; 32% occur once, and the top ten carry 15% to 19%. The sample consisted of blood. Receptors originate from a woman aged 80 or over in good health.

This clonotype was detected ten times or more. The rearrangement links TRBV4-1 to TRBJ2-1, with TRBD2 identical over 8 bases. The J segment lost 5 bases and the V segment lost 8 bases, leaving 14 bases of the junction unmatched. The CDR3 spans 16 residues. Germline lookup yields CDR1 MGHRA and CDR2 YSYEKL. CDR3 region: CASGDLGTSVHNEQFF. CDR3 DNA: TGCGCCAGCGGGGACCTAGGGACTAGTGTACACAATGAGCAGTTCTTC.

About this clonotype: Mismatch with germline at one junction end may stem from a read error. The rearrangement uses TRBV7-3 and TRBJ2-6; D might be TRBD1 (5 bases). CDR3 length: 15 amino acids. Per germline, CDR1 SGHTA and CDR2 FQGTGA. CDR3 amino acids: CASSVTGPGANALTF. CDR3 nucleotide sequence: TGTGCCAGCAGCGTTACAGGTCCTGGGGCCAACGCCCTGACTTTC.

This clonotype was observed many times. The chain combines TRBV7-9 with TRBJ1-2; D is unclear. CDR3 length equals 15 residues. CDR1 is SEHNR and CDR2 is FQNEAQ in the germline V gene (reference sequence). V lost 6 bases to trimming and J lost 4 bases, with 18 bases between them. CDR3 loop: CASRTYPTEVYGYTF. The DNA of the CDR3 is TGTGCCAGCAGGACCTACCCCACGGAAGTCTATGGCTACACCTTC. The variable domain in full, completed from reference TRBV7-9 and TRBJ1-2, reads DTGVSQNPRHKITKRGQNVTFRCDPISEHNRLYWYRQTLGQGPEFLTYFQNEAQLEKSRLLSDRFSAERPKGSFSTLEIQRTEQGDSAMYLCASRTYPTEVYGYTFGSGTRLTVV.

This clonotype was detected many times. This sequence joins TRBV29-1 and TRBJ1-2; D is unresolved. V was cut by 3 bases and J by 8 bases, with 16 bases left in between. Germline assignment: CDR1 SQVTM and CDR2 ANQGSEA. The CDR3 consists of 13 residues. The CDR3 sequence: CSVDLVGLGGYTF. CDR3 DNA: TGCAGCGTTGACCTCGTGGGCCTCGGGGGCTACACCTTC. The full variable domain, with the rest looked up from reference TRBV29-1 and TRBJ1-2, is SAVISQKPSRDICQRGTSLTIQCQVDSQVTMMFWYRQQPGQSLTLIATANQGSEATYESGFVIDKFPISRPNLTFSTLTVSNMSPEDSSIYLCSVDLVGLGGYTFGSGTRLTVV.

This clonotype has a count of ten or more. This rearrangement joins TRBV30 to TRBJ2-7, with a possible D match to TRBD1 (5 bases). V was trimmed by 6 bases and J by 2 bases, leaving 17 bases between them. This CDR3 comprises 14 residues. CDR1 and CDR2 (germline): GTSNPN, SVGIG (reference sequence). CDR3 in amino acids: CACPGAEKAYEQYF. In DNA form, the CDR3 reads TGTGCCTGCCCTGGGGCAGAAAAGGCCTACGAGCAGTACTTC.

This clonotype has at least ten counts. V is TRBV20-1 and J is TRBJ2-7; D remains ambiguous. Germline V lookup: CDR1 DFQATT, CDR2 SNEGSKA (reference sequence). The germline V and J ends were trimmed by 2 bases and 0 bases, with 20 bases remaining between them. This CDR3 is built from 17 residues. The CDR3 nucleotides are TGCAGTGCTAGATCTTCCAGACCCGACCGAGTCTCCTACGAGCAGTACTTC. This codes for CSARSSRPDRVSYEQYF.

On this clonotype itself: One base away lies a much larger clone, so this may be a sequencing read error. The rearrangement joins TRBV6-5 to TRBJ1-1; TRBD1 aligns across 8 bases. The CDR3 runs 18 residues. Germline CDR1 is MNHEY and CDR2 is SVGAGI. CDR3 in amino acids: CAGSYFIRPGQANTEAFF. The CDR3 bases are TGTGCCGGCAGTTACTTCATAAGACCGGGACAGGCGAACACTGAAGCTTTCTTT.

This clonotype has just one count. This rearrangement joins TRBV6-5 to TRBJ2-7; 9 bases match TRBD2. CDR3 length: 14 amino acids. The trim removed 6 bases at V and 3 bases at J, leaving 6 bases unmatched. Germline V gene lookup returns CDR1 MNHEY and CDR2 SVGAGI. CDR3 DNA: TGTGCCAGCAGGGAGACTAGCGGAATCTACGAGCAGTACTTC. Translated, it gives CASRETSGIYEQYF.

This rearrangement joins TRBV7-8 to TRBJ2-1; no clear D. Germline V gene lookup returns CDR1 SGHVS and CDR2 FQNEAQ. Trimming removed 5 bases from V and 7 bases from J, with 18 bases in between. There are 15 residues in the CDR3. The CDR3 coding sequence is TGTGCCAGCAGCCTTAGGAACAGTCGATTAAATGAGCAGTTCTTC. Encoded protein: CASSLRNSRLNEQFF. The whole variable domain, remainder taken from reference TRBV7-8 and TRBJ2-1, is GAGVSQSPRYKVAKRGQDVALRCDPISGHVSLFWYQQALGQGPEFLTYFQNEAQLDKSGLPSDRFFAERPEGSVSTLKIQRTQQEDSAVYLCASSLRNSRLNEQFFGPGTRLTVL.

This chain connects TRBV7-8 to TRBJ2-7; possibly TRBD2 for D (6 bases). V was clipped by 2 bases and J by 3 bases, with 11 bases between them. CDR3 length: 14 amino acids. The germline V gene encodes CDR1 SGHVS and CDR2 FQNEAQ. Here the CDR3 reads CASSLQGGGYEQYF. In DNA, the CDR3 is TGTGCCAGCAGCTTACAGGGAGGAGGCTACGAGCAGTACTTC.

This clonotype was observed at least ten times. The chain combines TRBV7-2 with TRBJ1-2; D not resolved. V was pared by 0 bases and J by 8 bases, with 22 bases between. The CDR3 spans 17 residues. CDR1 is SGHTA and CDR2 is FQGNSA in the germline V gene. The CDR3 DNA reads as TGTGCCAGCAGCTTAGCCCCACTGCCTAGGGTTGAGAGAGGCTACACCTTC. Its translation is CASSLAPLPRVERGYTF.

V gene TRBV5-1 combines with J gene TRBJ2-7, with D maybe TRBD2 (5 bases). The V and J ends lost 0 bases and 7 bases respectively, with 17 bases between them. The CDR3 sequence is 15 residues long. Germline V CDR1 and CDR2: SGHRS, YFSETQ. For the CDR3, the DNA is TGCGCCAGCAGCTTGGCCATTCGAGGGATGGGAGAGCAGTACTTC. Its translation is CASSLAIRGMGEQYF.

A note on this clonotype: This may stem from a read error, because a much larger clone lies one nucleotide away. The chain is built from TRBV6-2 or TRBV6-3 and TRBJ1-2, with D possibly TRBD1 on 5 matching bases. Germline V gene sequence: CDR1 MNHEY, CDR2 SVGEGT. Trimming pared 9 bases from V and 12 bases from J, leaving 23 bases between. The CDR3 runs 13 residues. CDR3: CARDAEHRWGHTF. CDR3 in DNA: TGTGCCAGGGACGCTGAACACCGTTGGGGCCACACCTTC.

This clonotype showed up many times. The rearrangement links TRBV6-6 to TRBJ2-3; a possible D gene is TRBD1 (5 bases). Germline V gene data show CDR1 as MNHNY and CDR2 as SVGAGI (reference sequence). Between the trimmed V and J ends, which lost 1 base and 0 bases, there was a span of 11 bases. The CDR3 spans 16 residues. The chain's CDR3 is CASSYLRQGSTDTQYF. CDR3 sequence (DNA): TGTGCCAGCAGTTACTTGAGGCAGGGTAGCACAGATACGCAGTATTTT.

This clonotype was recorded many times. The chain couples TRBV20-1 to TRBJ2-7; D remains unclear. From germline, CDR1 is DFQATT and CDR2 SNEGSKA (reference sequence). V dropped 0 bases and J dropped 3 bases, with 9 bases sitting between them. The CDR3 is 13 residues long. The chain's CDR3 is CSARDFGSYEQYF. CDR3 nucleotide sequence: TGCAGTGCTAGAGACTTTGGCAGCTACGAGCAGTACTTC.

The chain links TRBV5-1 to TRBJ1-1; no clear D gene. V lost 2 bases to trimming and J lost 7 bases, with 12 bases between them. Per the germline V gene, CDR1 is SGHRS and CDR2 is YFSETQ. The CDR3 totals 13 residues. CDR3 sequence: CASSFPGGSEAFF. The CDR3 region has the DNA TGCGCCAGCAGCTTTCCGGGAGGAAGTGAAGCTTTCTTT.

This clonotype was observed a few times. An end of the junction does not agree with germline; a read error may underlie this. The DNA of the CDR3 is TGCGTCAGCAGCTGGGAGGGGGCCAGGGATTCACCCCTCCACTTT. Its translation: CVSSWEGARDSPLHF. The V and J genes are TRBV5-1 and TRBJ1-6; 7 nucleotides match TRBD1. This CDR3 is 15 amino acids long. CDR1 and CDR2 (germline): SGHRS, YFSETQ.

A word on this clonotype: This sequence may be a read error, since a much larger clone differs from it by one base. V is TRBV27 and J is TRBJ2-1, with unresolved D. Germline V gene data show CDR1 as MNHEY and CDR2 as SMNVEV (reference sequence). This CDR3 is 15 amino acids long. V dropped 5 bases and J dropped 5 bases, with 16 bases sitting between them. CDR3 sequence: CASSPQRLPDNEQFF. Written as DNA, the CDR3 is TGTGCCAGCAGTCCCCAGAGGTTACCAGACAATGAGCAGTTCTTC.

This clonotype has only a few counts. The rearrangement joins TRBV7-2 to TRBJ1-1; D unresolved. Germline CDR1 reads SGHTA; CDR2 reads FQGNSA. V lost 5 bases and J lost 0, with 10 bases in between. The CDR3 totals 14 residues. The DNA for the CDR3 is TGTGCCAGCAGCACCGGGCGCCTGAACACTGAAGCTTTCTTT. Translated: CASSTGRLNTEAFF.

A remark on this clonotype: A much more abundant neighbour one base away suggests this may be a read error. The V and J genes are TRBV20-1 and TRBJ1-2, with D tentatively TRBD1 (5 bases). CDR1 and CDR2 (germline): DFQATT, SNEGSKA (reference sequence). V was shortened by 6 bases and J by 4 bases, with 15 bases between the two germline ends. The CDR3 spans 13 residues. In DNA, the CDR3 is TGCAGTGCCCGACTTGAAGACAGCTATGGCTACACCTTC. The encoded protein is CSARLEDSYGYTF.

This clonotype was recorded many times. This rearrangement joins TRBV7-3 to TRBJ2-5, with a weak D call TRBD1 (5 bases). Germline CDR1 is SGHTA and CDR2 is FQGTGA. V lost 2 bases to trimming and J lost 7 bases, with 11 bases between them. The CDR3 has 13 amino acids. The CDR3 sequence is CASSLGAQGTQYF. As DNA, the CDR3 is TGTGCCAGCAGCTTAGGGGCCCAGGGGACCCAGTACTTC.

This clonotype was found many times. V and J are TRBV14 and TRBJ2-5; D may be TRBD1 or TRBD2 (5 bases each). Germline V gene lookup returns CDR1 SGHDN and CDR2 FVKESK. The length of the CDR3 is 14 residues. Trimming cost V 4 bases and J 7 bases, with 16 bases left between them. The CDR3 sequence is CASSPRTGAGTQYF. The CDR3 DNA sequence: TGTGCCAGCAGCCCCCGGACTGGGGCTGGGACCCAGTACTTC.

The DNA for the CDR3 is TGTGCCAGCACCCTTTGGACCGAGCTGTTTTTT. Protein sequence: CASTLWTELFF. This chain uses TRBV7-2 with TRBJ2-2, with unresolved D. This CDR3 contains 11 residues. The germline V gene has CDR1 SGHTA and CDR2 FQGNSA. V was trimmed by 7 bases and J by 11 bases, leaving 11 bases between them.

The gene calls are TRBV2 and TRBJ1-6, with no clear D. The V end was cut by 7 bases, the J end by 7 bases, with 14 bases between. The CDR3 sequence is 14 residues long. From germline, CDR1 is SNHLY and CDR2 FYNNEI. DNA for the CDR3: TGTGCCAGCATAAATGGACGGGAGAATTCACCCCTCCACTTT. Encoded protein: CASINGRENSPLHF.

The table lists this clonotype with many counts. The gene calls are TRBV25-1 and TRBJ2-7; TRBD1 is a possible D gene (6 bases). CDR3 length: 14 residues. Per germline, CDR1 MGHDK and CDR2 SYGVNS. Trimming removed 4 bases at V and 4 bases at J, with 14 bases between. This CDR3 reads CASSAGHGGYEQYF. In DNA form, the CDR3 reads TGTGCCAGCAGTGCGGGACACGGCGGGTACGAGCAGTACTTC.

This clonotype was seen many times. The chain couples TRBV5-1 to TRBJ2-5; TRBD2 aligns across 14 bases. With 3 bases clipped from V and 2 bases from J, the junction kept 15 bases outside the gene matches. Germline assignment: CDR1 SGHRS and CDR2 YFSETQ. The CDR3 covers 20 residues. CDR3 amino acids: CASSWRPTGTSGRVQETQYF. For the CDR3, the DNA is TGCGCCAGCAGCTGGAGACCTACCGGGACTAGCGGGAGAGTTCAAGAGACCCAGTACTTC.

This chain links TRBV10-3 with TRBJ2-7; 7 bases agree with TRBD2. Germline V gene sequence: CDR1 ENHRY, CDR2 SYGVKD. The V gene end was trimmed by 8 bases and the J gene end by 1 base; junction bases not matched to a gene: 2. The CDR3 is made up of 12 amino acids. The CDR3 protein is CAIGGLSYEQYF. CDR3 coding DNA: TGTGCCATCGGGGGACTATCCTACGAGCAGTACTTC.